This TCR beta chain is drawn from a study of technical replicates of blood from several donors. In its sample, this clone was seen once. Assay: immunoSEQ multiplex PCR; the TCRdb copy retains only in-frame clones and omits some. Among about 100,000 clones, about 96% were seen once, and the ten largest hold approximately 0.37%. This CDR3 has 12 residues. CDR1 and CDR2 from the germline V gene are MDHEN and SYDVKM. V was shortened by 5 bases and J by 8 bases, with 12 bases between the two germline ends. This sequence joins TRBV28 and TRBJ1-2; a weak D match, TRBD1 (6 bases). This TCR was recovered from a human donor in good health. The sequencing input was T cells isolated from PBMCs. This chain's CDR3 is CASSSNRAGYTF. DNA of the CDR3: TGTGCCAGCAGTAGTAACAGGGCCGGCTACACCTTC.